One and the same sample provided the 21 T cell receptor beta chains below, sequenced in a study of T-cell memory formation after mild COVID-19 (dated by TCRdb to the early 2020s). Preparation of the library involved 5' RACE. Instrument used: Illumina NovaSeq 6000. TCRdb reprocessing: public reads trimmed at Q25 with fastp, clones called with MiXCR, in-frame beta chains kept. Every distinct CDR3 protein forms one entry, paired with its most common genes and DNA. The sample table records about 130,000 distinct CDR3 sequences; 17% of these occur just once. Of the sample, 4.5% to 6.5% is held by the ten largest clones. The sequencing sample was made of PBMCs or a T cell subset sorted from them (not recorded which). These receptors were collected from a young man who had mild COVID-19 (a few samples of this study predate the infection). The sample titles of this study are shuffled in the database, so cell type and time point are left out; the donor was told from shared clones.

This clonotype was seen many times. This chain connects TRBV5-5 to TRBJ2-3, with 7 bases fitting TRBD1. From germline, CDR1 is SGHKS and CDR2 YYEKEE (reference sequence). This CDR3 contains 15 residues. The ends lost 1 base at V and 6 bases at J; junction bases unmatched: 8. The CDR3: CASSLQGVLGDTQYF. CDR3 DNA sequence: TGTGCCAGCAGCTTGCAGGGGGTCTTGGGGGATACGCAGTATTTT.

The genes are TRBV11-3 and TRBJ2-5, with 8 bases matching TRBD2. Unmatched junction bases numbered 6, after V lost 5 bases and J lost 1 base. This CDR3 is built from 15 residues. Germline V gene data show CDR1 as SGHNT and CDR2 as YENEEA. The CDR3 loop is CASSRSGIPQETQYF. The DNA of the CDR3 is TGTGCCAGCAGCCGTAGCGGGATACCCCAAGAGACCCAGTACTTC.

This clonotype was seen more than once but under ten times. The chain links TRBV5-1 to TRBJ1-6; unclear D gene. The V gene's germline CDR1 is SGHRS and CDR2 YFSETQ. Trimming took 5 bases from V and 7 from J, leaving 7 bases between them. The CDR3 runs 12 residues. CDR3 in DNA: TGCGCCAGCAGAGTCGAGAATTCACCCCTCCACTTT. This gives the protein CASRVENSPLHF.

The chain carries TRBV7-9 and TRBJ2-6; TRBD1 matches 7 bases. The J segment lost 4 bases and the V segment lost 5 bases, leaving 5 bases of the junction unmatched. Germline V CDR1 and CDR2: SEHNR, FQNEAQ (reference sequence). CDR3 length: 15 residues. The CDR3: CASSDRVAGANVLTF. The CDR3 DNA is TGTGCCAGCAGCGACAGGGTAGCCGGGGCCAACGTCCTGACTTTC.

V is TRBV4-3 and J is TRBJ1-2; 10 bases align to TRBD1. The CDR3 is 14 amino acids. J gave up 4 bases and V 5 bases, and 4 bases lay outside the gene matches. Per germline, CDR1 LGHNA and CDR2 YSLEER. The CDR3 loop is CASSAGTGVYGYTF. CDR3 coding DNA: TGCGCCAGCAGCGCCGGGACAGGGGTCTATGGCTACACCTTC.

The V and J genes are TRBV11-2 and TRBJ1-6; 7 bases are shared with TRBD1. V lost 5 bases to trimming and J lost 11 bases; unmatched junction nucleotides: 12. CDR1 and CDR2 from the germline V gene are SGHAT and FQNNGV. CDR3 length: 15 amino acids. The CDR3 region has the DNA TGTGCCAGCAGCCCGTTGACAGGGATCTACCCACCCCTCCACTTT. Amino acids: CASSPLTGIYPPLHF.

The chain has TRBV13 and TRBJ2-5; TRBD2 aligns across 7 bases. The CDR3 length is 13 residues. Germline CDR1 PRHDT, CDR2 FYEKMQ (reference sequence). V lost 5 bases and J lost 2; bases outside the gene matches: 2. The CDR3 is CASSPGLQETQYF. In nucleotides, the CDR3 is TGTGCCAGCAGCCCGGGACTACAAGAGACCCAGTACTTC.

CDR3 bases: TGTGCCAGCAGCTTGGCGGCCGACGAGCAGTTCTTC. Amino acid sequence: CASSLAADEQFF. The genes are TRBV5-8 and TRBJ2-1; D ambiguous. Trimming took off 0 bases at V and 10 bases at J, with 8 bases between the two ends. This CDR3 contains 12 residues. Per germline, CDR1 SGHTS and CDR2 YDEGEE.

J is TRBJ1-2 and V is TRBV6-5; D is unresolved. CDR3 length: 14 residues. Germline V gene sequence: CDR1 MNHEY, CDR2 SVGAGI. V was pared by 6 bases and J by 4 bases, with 15 bases between. CDR3 sequence: CASSRGLGFYGYTF. The CDR3 DNA reads as TGTGCCAGCAGCCGCGGACTGGGCTTCTATGGCTACACCTTC.

The gene calls are TRBV9 and TRBJ2-1; D is tentatively TRBD1 or TRBD2 (5 bases each). The CDR3 covers 14 residues. CDR1 and CDR2 (germline): SGDLS, YYNGEE. Trimming left V 0 bases short and J 3 bases short, with 7 bases between. The CDR3 DNA follows: TGTGCCAGCAGCGTAGCGGGGCTCTACAATGAGCAGTTCTTC. The encoded protein is CASSVAGLYNEQFF.

This clonotype has more than one count but fewer than ten. The chain joins TRBV5-1 to TRBJ2-5, with TRBD1 as a possible D gene (5 bases). Germline CDR1 reads SGHRS; CDR2 reads YFSETQ. The CDR3 has 13 residues. Deletions cut 0 bases from V and 5 bases from J, with 8 bases between. As DNA, the CDR3 is TGCGCCAGCAGCTTGGAAGGGGCGGAGACCCAGTACTTC. Its protein is CASSLEGAETQYF.

This clonotype was counted many times. This sequence joins TRBV7-3 and TRBJ2-1; D assignment may be TRBD1 or TRBD2 (5 bases each). CDR1 SGHTA and CDR2 FQGTGA come from the germline V gene. Trimming shortened V by 0 bases and J by 6 bases, and 9 bases separated the two germline ends. CDR3 length equals 14 residues. CDR3 sequence: CASSLTGTSNEQFF. Here the CDR3 DNA reads TGTGCCAGCAGCTTAACTGGGACGAGCAATGAGCAGTTCTTC.

The CDR3 DNA reads TGTGCCAGCAGCTCAGACAGGGGCCCCCACAATGAGCAGTTCTTC. Translating it yields CASSSDRGPHNEQFF. The chain links TRBV7-2 to TRBJ2-1; 8 bases align to TRBD1. Trimming removed 4 bases from V and 5 bases from J; junction bases left unmatched: 7. Germline CDR1 and CDR2: SGHTA and FQGNSA. The CDR3 loop spans 15 amino acids.

There are a few counts of this clonotype. The V gene is TRBV6-2 or TRBV6-3, the J gene TRBJ2-5; D assignment may be TRBD1 or TRBD2 (5 bases each). Trimming took 10 bases from V and 5 from J, leaving 8 bases between them. This CDR3 is built from 10 residues. From germline, CDR1 is MNHEY and CDR2 SVGEGT. Here the CDR3 reads CATWGETQYF. For the CDR3, the DNA is TGTGCCACGTGGGGGGAGACCCAGTACTTC.

In this sample, this clonotype turned up a few times. V usage is TRBV7-2 and J usage is TRBJ2-7, with D possibly TRBD2 on 5 matching bases. V was cut by 1 base and J by 1 base, with 11 bases left in between. The CDR3 length is 15 residues. The germline V gene encodes CDR1 SGHTA and CDR2 FQGNSA. The CDR3 DNA sequence: TGTGCCAGCAGCTTAGGAGGAGGTCGGTCCTACGAGCAGTACGTC. Protein product: CASSLGGGRSYEQYV.

The chain recombines TRBV6-1 with TRBJ2-5, with TRBD2 matching 7 bases. The CDR3 has 14 residues. Germline loops: CDR1 MNHNS, CDR2 SASEGT. Trimming took 6 bases from V and 5 from J; bases not matched to a gene: 9. The CDR3 DNA follows: TGTGCCAGCAGACGACACGGGGGAGGGGAGACCCAGTACTTC. This encodes CASRRHGGGETQYF.

This clonotype was seen a handful of times. The CDR3 reads CASLSGSTQYF. DNA for the CDR3: TGTGCCAGCCTATCAGGAAGTACGCAGTATTTT. This sequence joins TRBV12-3 or TRBV12-4 and TRBJ2-3; the D is unclear. V lost 8 bases and J 8 bases, leaving 11 bases between the germline ends. The CDR3 loop spans 11 amino acids.

The chain combines TRBV12-3 or TRBV12-4 with TRBJ1-3; D not resolved. The CDR3 consists of 14 residues. Trimming cost V 5 bases and J 10 bases, with 18 bases left between them. Here the CDR3 DNA reads TGTGCCAGCAGTCTTCGCTGGGGTCTGGAAACCATATATTTT. Encoded protein: CASSLRWGLETIYF.

This clonotype turned up a few times. V usage is TRBV12-3 or TRBV12-4 and J usage is TRBJ1-5, with a possible D match to TRBD1 (6 bases). The V end was cut by 1 base, the J end by 7 bases, with 14 bases between. The CDR3 covers 15 residues. The CDR3 DNA reads as TGTGCCAGCAGTTTAGGGTGGGCAGGGGCGCAGCCCCAGCATTTT. The encoded protein is CASSLGWAGAQPQHF.

Within the sample, this clonotype is medium-sized. The chain carries TRBV12-3 or TRBV12-4 and TRBJ2-2; tentative D call: TRBD1 (5 bases). Trimming removed 7 bases from V and 4 bases from J, with 28 bases in between. There are 19 residues in the CDR3. In DNA form, the CDR3 reads TGTGCCAGCAAAATTTACAGGTTTCAAGGGGTGCTATTCACCGGGGAGCTGTTTTTT. Its protein product is CASKIYRFQGVLFTGELFF.

The V and J genes are TRBV29-1 and TRBJ2-2; no clear D gene. The V end was cut by 4 bases, the J end by 0 bases, with 12 bases between. In germline, CDR1 is SQVTM, CDR2 ANQGSEA. The CDR3 is made up of 15 amino acids. The CDR3 DNA sequence: TGCAGCGTTGGGCTTGCAAACGCGAACACCGGGGAGCTGTTTTTT. Protein sequence: CSVGLANANTGELFF.